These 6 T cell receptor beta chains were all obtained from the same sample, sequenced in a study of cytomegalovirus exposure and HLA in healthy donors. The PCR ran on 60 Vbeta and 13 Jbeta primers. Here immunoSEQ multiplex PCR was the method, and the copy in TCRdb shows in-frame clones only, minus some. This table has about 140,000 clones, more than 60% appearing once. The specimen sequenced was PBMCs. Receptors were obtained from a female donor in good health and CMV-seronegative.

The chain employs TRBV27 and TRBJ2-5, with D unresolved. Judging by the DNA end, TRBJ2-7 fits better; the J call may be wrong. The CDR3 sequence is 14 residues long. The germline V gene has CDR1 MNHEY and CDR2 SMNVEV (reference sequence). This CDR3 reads CASSLSESTYEQYF. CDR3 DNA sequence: TGTGCCAGCAGTTTATCGGAGTCCACCTACGAGCAGTACTTC.

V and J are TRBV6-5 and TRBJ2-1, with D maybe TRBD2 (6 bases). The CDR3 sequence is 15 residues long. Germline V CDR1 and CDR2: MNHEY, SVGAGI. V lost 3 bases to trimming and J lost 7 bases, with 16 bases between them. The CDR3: CASSYIVGGGNEQFF. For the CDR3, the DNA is TGTGCCAGCAGTTATATAGTGGGAGGTGGGAATGAGCAGTTCTTC.

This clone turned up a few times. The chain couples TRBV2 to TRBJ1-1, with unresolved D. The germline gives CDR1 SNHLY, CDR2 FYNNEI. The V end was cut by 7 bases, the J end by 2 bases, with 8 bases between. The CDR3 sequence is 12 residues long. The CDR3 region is CASTGDNTEAFF. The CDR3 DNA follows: TGTGCCAGCACCGGGGATAACACTGAAGCTTTCTTT.

This chain's CDR3 is CASSLSGGRGYEQFF. The DNA of the CDR3 is TGTGCCAGCAGTTTATCGGGAGGGCGTGGTTATGAGCAGTTCTTC. V is TRBV27 and J is TRBJ2-1; 7 bases line up with TRBD2. V shed 0 bases and J 8 bases; nucleotides not matched to a gene: 7. The germline V gene has CDR1 MNHEY and CDR2 SMNVEV (reference sequence). The CDR3 has 15 amino acids.

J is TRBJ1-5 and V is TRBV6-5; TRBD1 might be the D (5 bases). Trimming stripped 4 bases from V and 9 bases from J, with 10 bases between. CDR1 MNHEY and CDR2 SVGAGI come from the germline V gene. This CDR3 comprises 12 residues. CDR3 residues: CASSSSGRPQHF. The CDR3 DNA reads TGTGCCAGCAGTTCCTCAGGGAGGCCCCAGCATTTT.

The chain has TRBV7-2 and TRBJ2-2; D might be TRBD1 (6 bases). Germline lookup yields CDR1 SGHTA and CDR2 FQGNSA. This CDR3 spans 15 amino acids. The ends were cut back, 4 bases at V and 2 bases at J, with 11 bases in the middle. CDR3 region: CASSYRDINTGELFF. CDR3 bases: TGTGCCAGCAGCTACCGGGACATTAACACCGGGGAGCTGTTTTTT.